This T cell receptor (beta chain) stems from a study of T cell clusters in autoimmune cytopenias. Multiplex touch-down PCR amplified TRB using TRB-A and TRB-B pools in one tube. Following a re-call of the multiplex PCR reads, TCRdb has one entry per CDR3 protein and lacks DNA. Recorded for this sample: 7,000 to 9,000 distinct CDR3 sequences. TRB was amplified from about 270 ng of peripheral blood genomic DNA per sample. The CDR3 has 13 residues. These data were also reused for a study on T cell repertoires in aging, cancer and after chemotherapy.

The gene calls are TRBV12-3 or TRBV12-4 and TRBJ2-1; TCRdb calls TRBD1, which cannot be checked without DNA. The sequenced material came from peripheral blood. This clonotype was obtained from a human donor with an autoimmune cytopenia or autoimmune hepatitis (not recorded which). The chain's CDR3 is CASSLSRGNEQFF.